This passage covers 23 T cell receptor beta chains from one sample sequenced in a study of T cells in localized non-small cell lung cancer. The protocol was immunoSEQ multiplex PCR, while the TCRdb copy is restricted to in-frame clones and leaves out a portion. The data contain around 4,000 clones, under 25% of them singletons. This specimen was lung tumor tissue, taken before any cancer treatment. The receptors were gathered from a female donor at least 60 years old with stage I lung adenocarcinoma.

The rearrangement joins TRBV29-1 to TRBJ2-3, with TRBD1 matching over 10 bases. CDR3 size: 13 residues. Germline lookup yields CDR1 SQVTM and CDR2 ANQGSEA. V lost 3 bases, J lost 11 bases, and 8 bases stayed unmatched. The chain's CDR3 is CSVETGGDGKQYF. The CDR3 bases are TGCAGCGTTGAGACAGGGGGCGATGGTAAGCAGTATTTT.

The sample holds a few counts of this clone. The chain carries TRBV11-3 and TRBJ2-7, with D possibly matching TRBD2 (5 bases). The CDR3 sequence is 15 residues long. Germline V gene sequence: CDR1 SGHNT, CDR2 YENEEA. V lost 2 bases, J lost 1 base, and 12 bases lay in between. The CDR3 DNA sequence: TGTGCCAGCAGCTTATGGCTAGGGAGATCCTACGAGCAGTACTTC. Protein product: CASSLWLGRSYEQYF.

V and J are TRBV14 and TRBJ2-1; no reliable D call. Germline V lookup: CDR1 SGHDN, CDR2 FVKESK. This CDR3 region has 13 residues. The V and J ends lost 1 base and 5 bases respectively, with 6 bases between them. This chain's CDR3 is CASSQGRHNEQFF. CDR3 bases: TGTGCCAGCAGCCAAGGGCGTCACAATGAGCAGTTCTTC.

The CDR3 region has the DNA TGTGCCAGCAGCTTATTTAGCGGGGCGAACACCGGGGAGCTGTTTTTT. Residues: CASSLFSGANTGELFF. The chain links TRBV11-3 to TRBJ2-2, with 8 bases aligning to TRBD2. In germline, CDR1 is SGHNT, CDR2 YENEEA. CDR3 length: 16 amino acids. Losses at the gene ends were 2 bases for V and 0 bases for J; bases not matched to a gene: 2.

The table lists this clone with a few counts. The chain employs TRBV6-8 and TRBJ2-5, with TRBD1 matching over 12 bases. The germline V gene has CDR1 MNHGY and CDR2 SAAAGT. With 5 bases clipped from V and 7 bases from J, the junction kept 11 bases outside the gene matches. CDR3 length equals 16 residues. The DNA for the CDR3 is TGTGCCAGCAGTCCCGGGACAGGGGGCGGTGTCGGGACCCAGTACTTC. Translated: CASSPGTGGGVGTQYF.

Of note for this clone: This is likely a read error, given that the CDR3 carries no conserved phenylalanine or tryptophan at its end. Because the CDR3's place on the DNA is in doubt, the DNA is left out and the CDR3 is given as listed by TCRdb. The J gene is TRBJ2-6, the V gene TRBV15. The CDR3 length is 15 residues, termini included. The germline V gene encodes CDR1 LNHNV and CDR2 YYDKDF (reference sequence). This CDR3 is CATSARARCDKVGPI.

V is TRBV11-3 and J is TRBJ2-1, with D perhaps TRBD1 or TRBD2 (5 bases each). Germline V gene data show CDR1 as SGHNT and CDR2 as YENEEA. With 3 bases removed from V and 10 bases from J, the gap between germline ends came to 19 bases. The CDR3 runs to 15 residues. For the CDR3, the DNA is TGTGCCAGCAGCTTTCCTGGGGACCCCCAGGGAGAGCAGTTCTTC. It specifies CASSFPGDPQGEQFF.

This clone was seen more than once but under ten times. This chain uses TRBV6-8 with TRBJ2-7; TRBD1 agrees at 8 bases. This CDR3 contains 14 residues. V lost 4 bases to trimming and J lost 6 bases; unmatched junction nucleotides: 8. The germline V gene has CDR1 MNHGY and CDR2 SAAAGT. CDR3 in amino acids: CASSSWDRLGEQYF. As DNA, the CDR3 is TGTGCCAGCAGTTCATGGGACAGGCTGGGCGAGCAGTACTTC.

The gene calls are TRBV18 and TRBJ1-1, with a weak D call TRBD1 (5 bases). From germline, CDR1 is KGHSH and CDR2 LQKENI. V dropped 3 bases and J dropped 6 bases, with 17 bases sitting between them. The CDR3 is made up of 15 amino acids. The chain's CDR3 is CASSPGGRDRAEAFF. The DNA of the CDR3 is TGTGCCAGCTCACCTGGGGGGAGGGATCGGGCTGAAGCTTTCTTT.

The table lists this clone with a few counts. The rearrangement joins TRBV30 to TRBJ2-7; possible D gene TRBD1, 7 bases. Trimming shortened V by 0 bases and J by 7 bases, and 16 bases separated the two germline ends. Germline V gives CDR1 GTSNPN, CDR2 SVGIG (reference sequence). The CDR3 extends over 14 amino acids. Here the CDR3 reads CAWSVRRGLREQYF. CDR3 nucleotide sequence: TGTGCCTGGAGTGTTAGGAGGGGGCTTCGGGAGCAGTACTTC.

This clone rates as medium-sized (0.01 to 0.1%). The V and J genes are TRBV11-3 and TRBJ2-3; 14 bases are a match to TRBD2. The CDR3 contains 20 residues. Trimming removed 5 bases from V and 2 bases from J; junction bases left unmatched: 15. Germline lookup yields CDR1 SGHNT and CDR2 YENEEA. CDR3 nucleotide sequence: TGTGCCAGCAGCCCGAGGACTAGCGGGAGGTTCTTGGGGATCACAGATACGCAGTATTTT. This gives the protein CASSPRTSGRFLGITDTQYF.

This clone was detected many times. The V and J genes are TRBV6-8 and TRBJ2-7, with TRBD2 matching over 8 bases. The germline V gene has CDR1 MNHGY and CDR2 SAAAGT. The V gene end was trimmed by 6 bases and the J gene end by 2 bases; junction bases not matched to a gene: 9. This CDR3 comprises 15 residues. The CDR3 DNA reads TGTGCCAGCAGCCGAGCGGGAGCCAATACCTACGAGCAGTACTTC. Its protein product is CASSRAGANTYEQYF.

DNA for the CDR3: TGTGCCAGCTCACCACTCGAAGCGGGACCGCTCGAGCAGTACTTC. This encodes CASSPLEAGPLEQYF. The chain has TRBV18 and TRBJ2-7, with 7 bases that match TRBD2. The junction had 9 bases not matched to a gene; V was cut back by 1 base and J by 6 bases. This CDR3 comprises 15 residues. The germline CDR1 and CDR2 sequences are KGHSH and LQKENI.

A few counts support this clone. The genes are TRBV11-3 and TRBJ1-6; D unresolved. V gave up 5 bases and J gave up 9 bases, with 17 bases separating them. CDR1 and CDR2 (germline): SGHNT, YENEEA. The CDR3 consists of 15 residues. This chain's CDR3 is CASSPTRISTSPLHF. In DNA, the CDR3 is TGTGCCAGCAGCCCTACCAGGATCTCCACTTCACCCCTCCACTTT.

The V and J genes are TRBV18 and TRBJ1-5, with 7 bases lining up with TRBD1. Trimming took 6 bases from V and 2 from J; bases not matched to a gene: 4. The germline CDR1 and CDR2 sequences are KGHSH and LQKENI. The CDR3 spans 14 residues. The CDR3 region has the DNA TGTGCCAGCTCTGATCAGGGGGGCAATCAGCCCCAGCATTTT. The encoded protein is CASSDQGGNQPQHF.

This clone has a handful of counts. This chain joins TRBV11-3 and TRBJ1-2; 7 bases map to TRBD1. V was pared by 5 bases and J by 3 bases, with 6 bases of the junction left unmatched. The CDR3 is 14 residues long. Germline loops: CDR1 SGHNT, CDR2 YENEEA. This CDR3 reads CASSQVGQDYGYTF. The CDR3 nucleotides read TGTGCCAGCAGCCAAGTCGGACAGGACTATGGCTACACCTTC.

This clone was counted a few times. This chain links TRBV29-1 with TRBJ2-7; 7 bases are shared with TRBD2. CDR1 is SQVTM and CDR2 is ANQGSEA in the germline V gene. V shed 7 bases and J 6 bases; nucleotides not matched to a gene: 12. The CDR3 is 13 amino acids. Written as DNA, the CDR3 is TGCAGCGGGCGGGGGACCCTAGGTTCCGAGCAGTACTTC. It encodes CSGRGTLGSEQYF.

This clone was counted only a few times. The CDR3 here is CASRVTGGPLGEQYF. CDR3 DNA sequence: TGTGCCAGCAGAGTAACGGGGGGGCCGTTGGGCGAGCAGTACTTC. The chain joins TRBV11-3 to TRBJ2-7, with TRBD2 identical over 8 bases. Per germline, CDR1 SGHNT and CDR2 YENEEA. The CDR3 is 15 residues long. Losses at the gene ends were 6 bases for V and 6 bases for J; bases not matched to a gene: 13.

There are many counts of this clone. This chain joins TRBV11-3 and TRBJ2-7, with 9 nucleotides matching TRBD1. Germline CDR1 and CDR2: SGHNT and YENEEA. V shed 5 bases, J shed 5 bases, and the junction held 13 bases outside the gene matches. The CDR3 has 16 residues. The CDR3 DNA reads as TGTGCCAGCAGCCCGGAACTAGGGACAGGGAAGAACGAGCAGTACTTC. Translation gives CASSPELGTGKNEQYF.

This clone is classed as medium-sized (0.01 to 0.1%). The chain couples TRBV9 to TRBJ2-3; D unresolved. From germline, CDR1 is SGDLS and CDR2 YYNGEE. The CDR3 is 14 residues long. Deletions cut 1 base from V and 5 bases from J, with 11 bases between. DNA of the CDR3: TGTGCCAGCAGCGTAAAAATGGTGGGAGATACGCAGTATTTT. This translates into CASSVKMVGDTQYF.

V is TRBV29-1 and J is TRBJ2-7; D might be TRBD2 (7 bases). V dropped 7 bases and J dropped 2 bases, with 18 bases sitting between them. Looked up from germline, CDR1 is SQVTM and CDR2 is ANQGSEA. The CDR3 length is 14 residues. The CDR3 loop is CSAGARGPTYEQYF. The CDR3 DNA reads TGCAGCGCCGGAGCGCGGGGGCCTACCTACGAGCAGTACTTC.

The gene calls are TRBV9 and TRBJ2-3; D is possibly TRBD2 (5 bases). CDR1 SGDLS and CDR2 YYNGEE come from the germline V gene. V lost 4 bases, J lost 0 bases, and 9 bases lay in between. The CDR3 has 14 residues. CDR3 nucleotide sequence: TGTGCCAGCAGCCCTAGGACTAGCACAGATACGCAGTATTTT. Translating it yields CASSPRTSTDTQYF.

This clone is termed medium-sized. The genes are TRBV15 and TRBJ2-3; 7 nucleotides match TRBD1. Germline CDR1 is LNHNV and CDR2 is YYDKDF (reference sequence). After removal of 0 bases from V and 6 bases from J, the junction contained 12 bases not matched to a gene. The CDR3 has 17 residues. CDR3 sequence (DNA): TGTGCCACCAGCAGAGATAAGGCCAGACAGGGTTCGGATACGCAGTATTTT. Its protein product is CATSRDKARQGSDTQYF.